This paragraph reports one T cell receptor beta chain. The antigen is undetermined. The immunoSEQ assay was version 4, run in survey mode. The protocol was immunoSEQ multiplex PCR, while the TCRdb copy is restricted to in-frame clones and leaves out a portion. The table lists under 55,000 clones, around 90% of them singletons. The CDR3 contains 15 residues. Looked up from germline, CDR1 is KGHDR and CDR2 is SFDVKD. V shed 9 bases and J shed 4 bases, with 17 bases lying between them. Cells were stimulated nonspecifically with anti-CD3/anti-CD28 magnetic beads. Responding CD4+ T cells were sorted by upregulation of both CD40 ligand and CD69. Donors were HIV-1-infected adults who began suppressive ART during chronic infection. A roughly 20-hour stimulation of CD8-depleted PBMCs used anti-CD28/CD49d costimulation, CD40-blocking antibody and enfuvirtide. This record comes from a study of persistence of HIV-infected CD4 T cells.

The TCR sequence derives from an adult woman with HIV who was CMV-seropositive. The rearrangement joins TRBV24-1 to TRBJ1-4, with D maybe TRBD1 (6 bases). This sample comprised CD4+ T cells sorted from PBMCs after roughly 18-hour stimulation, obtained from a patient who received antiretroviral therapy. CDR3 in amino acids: CATGVLTGLNEKLFF. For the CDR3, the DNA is TGTGCCACCGGAGTTTTGACAGGCCTTAATGAAAAACTGTTTTTT.